A selection of T cell receptor beta chains follows, all from one sample in a study of blood T cell repertoires in COVID-19. The repertoire was sequenced with immunoSEQ multiplex PCR; TCRdb's copy has only in-frame clones and lacks some. The sample contains 210,000 or so clones, around 82% of which appear only once. Sequenced material: PBMCs or T cells enriched from blood (not recorded which). The receptor set was obtained from a young man with acute COVID-19. CDR3s include the opening cysteine and the closing phenylalanine or tryptophan. D genes are given only for firm matches. Expanded clones get a size class; other rows say once, few or many, or leave the size out.

D gene | clone size | J gene | V gene | CDR3 DNA | CDR3 protein
NA | NA | TRBJ1-4 | TRBV7-5 | TGTGTCAGAAGCTCAGACTTGACAGGGGGCCTGGACGAAAAACTGTTTTTT | CVRSSDLTGGLDEKLFF
TRBD1 | NA | TRBJ1-2 | TRBV28 | TGTGCCAGCAGTTTAGCAGGCGTGGGGCAGGGGGAAATGTATGGCTACACCTTC | CASSLAGVGQGEMYGYTF
TRBD1 | NA | TRBJ2-1 | TRBV5-4 | TGTGCCAGCAGCTGGACCGGCAGGGGGCTGAATGAGCAGTTCTTC | CASSWTGRGLNEQFF
TRBD1 | few | TRBJ1-4 | TRBV30 | TGTGCCTGCAAAGGGGCCAGGGGGCTTCTAGGGGAAAAACTGTTTTTT | CACKGARGLLGEKLFF
TRBD1 | NA | TRBJ1-5 | TRBV6-6 | TGTGCCAGCAGTCGGGGACAGGGAACGGGGAGCAATCAGCCCCAGCATTTT | CASSRGQGTGSNQPQHF
TRBD1 | NA | TRBJ1-6 | TRBV6-1 | TGTGCCAGCAGCAGACAGGGATCCTATAATTCACCCCTCCACTTT | CASSRQGSYNSPLHF
TRBD1 | NA | TRBJ2-7 | TRBV2 | TGTGCCAGCATGAGGGTGAGGACAGGGGAAAACGAGCAGTACTTC | CASMRVRTGENEQYF
NA | NA | TRBJ2-4 | TRBV19 | TGTGCCAGTAGTCCCCGGGACACGATAAACATTCAGTACTTC | CASSPRDTINIQYF
NA | few | TRBJ1-1 | TRBV2 | TGTGCCAGCAAGCCCACCCTCGGGCGGGGGAACACTGAAGCTTTCTTT | CASKPTLGRGNTEAFF
NA | NA | TRBJ2-6 | TRBV14 | TGTGCCAGCAGCCAAGAACGAGGGCGGGGGGCCAACGTCCTGACTTTC | CASSQERGRGANVLTF